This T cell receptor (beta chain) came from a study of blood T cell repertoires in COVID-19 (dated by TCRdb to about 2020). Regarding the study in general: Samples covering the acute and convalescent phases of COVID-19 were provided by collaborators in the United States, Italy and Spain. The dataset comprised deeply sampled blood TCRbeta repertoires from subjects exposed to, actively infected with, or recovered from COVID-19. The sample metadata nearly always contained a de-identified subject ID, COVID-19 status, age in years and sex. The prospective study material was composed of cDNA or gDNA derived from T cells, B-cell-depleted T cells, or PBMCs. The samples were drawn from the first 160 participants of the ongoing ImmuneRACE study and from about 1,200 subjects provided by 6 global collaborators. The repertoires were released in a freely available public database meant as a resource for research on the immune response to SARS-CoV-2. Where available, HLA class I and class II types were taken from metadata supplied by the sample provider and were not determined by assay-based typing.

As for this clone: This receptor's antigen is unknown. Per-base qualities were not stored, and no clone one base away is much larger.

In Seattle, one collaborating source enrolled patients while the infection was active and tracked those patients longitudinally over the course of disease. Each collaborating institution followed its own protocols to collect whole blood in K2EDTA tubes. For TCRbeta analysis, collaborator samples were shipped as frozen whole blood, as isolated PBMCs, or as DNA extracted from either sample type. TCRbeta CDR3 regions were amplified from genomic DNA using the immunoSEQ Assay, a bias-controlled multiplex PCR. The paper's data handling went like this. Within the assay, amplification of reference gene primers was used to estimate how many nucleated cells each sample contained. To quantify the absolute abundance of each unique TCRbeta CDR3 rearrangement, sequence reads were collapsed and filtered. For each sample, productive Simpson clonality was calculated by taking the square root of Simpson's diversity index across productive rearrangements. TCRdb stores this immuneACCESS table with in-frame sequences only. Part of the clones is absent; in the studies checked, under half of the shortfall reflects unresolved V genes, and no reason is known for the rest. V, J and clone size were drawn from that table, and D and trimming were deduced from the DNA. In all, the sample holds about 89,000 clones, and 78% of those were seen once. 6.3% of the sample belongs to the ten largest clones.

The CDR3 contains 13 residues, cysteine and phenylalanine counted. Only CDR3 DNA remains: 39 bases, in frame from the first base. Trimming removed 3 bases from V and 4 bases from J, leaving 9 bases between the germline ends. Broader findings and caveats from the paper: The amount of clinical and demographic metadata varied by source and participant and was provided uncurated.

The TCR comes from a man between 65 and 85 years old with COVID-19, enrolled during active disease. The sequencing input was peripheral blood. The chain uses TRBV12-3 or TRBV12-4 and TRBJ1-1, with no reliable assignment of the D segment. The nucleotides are TGTGCCAGCAGTTTGACAACCGCCACTGAAGCTTTCTTT. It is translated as CASSLTTATEAFF.